This record concerns one T cell receptor beta chain sequence. What it binds is unknown. The sample comes from a study of T cell repertoires in cytomegalovirus infection. The J segment lost 7 bases and the V segment lost 5 bases, leaving 9 bases of the junction unmatched. There are 14 residues in the CDR3. Germline V gene lookup returns CDR1 SGHVS and CDR2 FQNEAQ. TCRdb processed the reads anew with MiXCR; each CDR3 protein has one entry. The sample shows some 20,000 distinct CDR3 sequences, around 43% of them seen only once. The TCR originated in a human donor in good health (CMV status not recorded). Some clones in this sample may be carry-over from other donors' samples. The starting material was CD8+ T cells from cultured PBMCs, obtained from culture after CMV antigen stimulation. This rearrangement joins TRBV7-8 to TRBJ1-1, with 8 bases identical to TRBD1. The CDR3 protein is CASSLQGGSNEAFF. In DNA form, the CDR3 reads TGTGCCAGCAGCCTACAGGGGGGGAGCAATGAAGCTTTCTTT.